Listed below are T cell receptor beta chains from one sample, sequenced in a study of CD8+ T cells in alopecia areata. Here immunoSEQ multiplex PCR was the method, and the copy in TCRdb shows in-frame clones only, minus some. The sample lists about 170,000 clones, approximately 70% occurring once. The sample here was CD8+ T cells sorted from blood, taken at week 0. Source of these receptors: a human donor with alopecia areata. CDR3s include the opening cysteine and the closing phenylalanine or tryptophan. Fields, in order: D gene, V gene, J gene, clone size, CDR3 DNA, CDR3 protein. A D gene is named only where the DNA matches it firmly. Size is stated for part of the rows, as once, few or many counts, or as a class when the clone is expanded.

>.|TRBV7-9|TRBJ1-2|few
TGTGCCAGCAGCTTAAGAACGGGCTTCTATGGCTACACCTTC
CASSLRTGFYGYTF
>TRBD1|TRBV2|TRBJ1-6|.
TGTGCCAGCAGGGGGGACAGCTCCTATAATTCACCCCTCCACTTT
CASRGDSSYNSPLHF
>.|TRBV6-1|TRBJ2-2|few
TGTGCCAGCAGTGTTCCAACGACTCTGCCGAACACCGGGGAGCTGTTTTTT
CASSVPTTLPNTGELFF
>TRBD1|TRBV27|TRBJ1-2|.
TGTGCCAGCAGTCCACAGGGGGGAGGCTATGGCTACACCTTC
CASSPQGGGYGYTF
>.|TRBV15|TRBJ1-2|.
TGTGCCACCAGCCCTGATGGAGCCCCATATGGCTACACCTTC
CATSPDGAPYGYTF
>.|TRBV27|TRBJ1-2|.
TGTGCCAGCAGTTTAAGCGGGAGAAACTATGGCTACACCTTC
CASSLSGRNYGYTF
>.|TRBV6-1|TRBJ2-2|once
TGTGCCACCTCAGGGAAGGGCGGGGAGCTGTTTTTT
CATSGKGGELFF
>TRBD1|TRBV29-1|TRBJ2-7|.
TGCAGCGTTGAAGATCGAAAGGGGGCCCGCTACGAGCAGTACTTC
CSVEDRKGARYEQYF
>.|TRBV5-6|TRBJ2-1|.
TGTGCCAGCAGCACCGGGAGCGGGAATGAGCAGTTCTTC
CASSTGSGNEQFF
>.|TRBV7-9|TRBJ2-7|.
TGTGCCAGCAGCACGGGACTGCTTGAGCAGTACTTC
CASSTGLLEQYF
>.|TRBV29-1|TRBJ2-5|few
TGCAGCGTTCCTGACAGGCTTTCCGGGACCCAGTACTTC
CSVPDRLSGTQYF
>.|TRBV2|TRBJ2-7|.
TGTGCCAGCTTGGGGGCAGATAACTCCTACGAGCAGTACTTC
CASLGADNSYEQYF
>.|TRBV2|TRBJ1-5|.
TGTGCCAGCAGGAGGGTAGATCAGCCCCAGCATTTT
CASRRVDQPQHF
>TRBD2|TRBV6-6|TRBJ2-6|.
TGTGCCAGCCATGGGGGAGGGTCTACGGCTTTC
CASHGGGSTAF
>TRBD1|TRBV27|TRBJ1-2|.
TGTGCCAGCAGTTTGAGCGGGACAGGGCCGATCACTAACTATGGCTACACCTTC
CASSLSGTGPITNYGYTF
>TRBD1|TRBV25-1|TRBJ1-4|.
TGTGCCAGCAGTGATATGGACAGGGGGAGCGAAAAACTGTTTTTT
CASSDMDRGSEKLFF
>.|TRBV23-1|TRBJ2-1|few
TGCGCCAGCAGTCCCAAGGCACAGGCCTACAATGAGCAGTTCTTC
CASSPKAQAYNEQFF
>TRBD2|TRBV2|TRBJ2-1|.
TGTGCCAGCAGCCCCACGGGGGGCTCCTACAATGAGCAGTTCTTC
CASSPTGGSYNEQFF
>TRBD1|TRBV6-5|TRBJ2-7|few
TGTGCCAGCAGGACAGGGGGCTCCGAGCAGTACTTC
CASRTGGSEQYF
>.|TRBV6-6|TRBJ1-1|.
TGTGCCAGCAGTTACTCGATGAGGGGTGAAGCTTTCTTT
CASSYSMRGEAFF
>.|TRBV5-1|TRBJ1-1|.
TGCGCCAGCAGCTACCCGGGGAGCACTGAAGCTTTCTTT
CASSYPGSTEAFF
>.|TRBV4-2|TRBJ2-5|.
TGTGCCAGCAGCCAAGAAGGCGGTCAAGAGACCCAGTACTTC
CASSQEGGQETQYF
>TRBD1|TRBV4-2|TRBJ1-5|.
TGTGCCAGCAGCCAAGGGACAGGGGAAAGACAGCCCCAGCATTTT
CASSQGTGERQPQHF
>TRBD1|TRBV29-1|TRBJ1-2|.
TGCAGCGTGACAAGACAGGGTGGCTACACCTTC
CSVTRQGGYTF
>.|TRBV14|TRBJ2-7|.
TGTGCCAGCAGCCTAGGGGGAGGGTCCGAGCAGTACTTC
CASSLGGGSEQYF
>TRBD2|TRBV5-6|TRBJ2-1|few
TGTGCCAGCAGCCTCGGGGGGGTCTCCTACAATGAGCAGTTCTTC
CASSLGGVSYNEQFF
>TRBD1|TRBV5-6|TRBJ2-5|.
TGTGCCAGCAGCTGGGGACAGGGGATAGGAGAGACCCAGTACTTC
CASSWGQGIGETQYF
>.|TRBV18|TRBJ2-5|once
TGTGCCAGCTCACCACCCTCCGGGGGACAAGAGACCCAGTACTTC
CASSPPSGGQETQYF